The clone carrying this TCR beta chain was recorded many times. Its antigen is unknown. The source material, RNA transcripts, was used to amplify TCR beta CDR3 regions. A set of HTBI primers served as the primers for a first-round RT-PCR of the TCR CDR3. TCRdb itself ran the multiplex PCR reads through MiXCR, one entry per CDR3 protein. The repertoire holds 610,000 or so distinct CDR3 sequences, with around 45% as singletons. Uncontrolled infection, other autoimmune disease, pregnancy and lactation each barred patients from inclusion. Per the germline V gene, CDR1 is KGHDR and CDR2 is SFDVKD. V lost 4 bases and J lost 2; bases outside the gene matches: 11. The CDR3 runs to 17 residues. The data stem from a study of T cells in Graves' hyperthyroidism and ophthalmopathy. General study points: Model output signaled ophthalmopathy a median approximately 6 months ahead of onset.

The V call is TRBV24-1, the J call TRBJ2-7, with TRBD2 identical over 9 bases. The clonotype comes from a woman under 30 with Graves' hyperthyroidism. Sequenced material: peripheral blood or thyroid tissue (not recorded which). CDR3 DNA: TGTGCCACCAGTGACTACGTTAGCGGGAGAGGAGCCTACGAGCAGTACTTC. Translation: CATSDYVSGRGAYEQYF.